Each of the 26 T cell receptor beta chains below was sequenced from the same sample in a study of vaccination and CD4 T cells after COVID-19. Treatment defined: approximately nine-day PBMC culture with coronavirus spike peptide pools or control peptides (ViraFEST assay). The assay that was used to sequence DNA from cultured CD4+ T cells was the Oncomine TCR Beta short-read assay. TCRdb independently ran MiXCR on the PCR reads; one entry per CDR3 protein. The sample contains 25,000 or so distinct CDR3 sequences, around two thirds of which appear only once. These receptors have no known antigen. The input for sequencing was CD4+ T cells from blood, cultured in vitro, taken after SARS-CoV-2 vaccination. These receptors were taken from a human donor who received a COVID-19 vaccine.

The V gene is TRBV12-3 or TRBV12-4, the J gene TRBJ1-2; possible D gene TRBD1, 5 bases. This CDR3 spans 12 amino acids. V gave up 5 bases and J gave up 9 bases, with 13 bases separating them. CDR3 sequence: CASSQGTESYTF. The CDR3 DNA sequence: TGTGCCAGCAGTCAAGGGACGGAAAGCTACACCTTC.

CDR3 DNA sequence: TGCAGTGCTAGGACAGTTGTGGATCAGCCCCAGCATTTT. Translating it yields CSARTVVDQPQHF. The rearrangement joins TRBV20-1 to TRBJ1-5; TRBD1 is a possible D gene (5 bases). The ends were cut back, 3 bases at V and 5 bases at J, with 11 bases in the middle. Germline V gene lookup returns CDR1 DFQATT and CDR2 SNEGSKA (reference sequence). The CDR3 is 13 amino acids.

The CDR3 nucleotides read TGCGCCAGCAGCCTATTACAGGGATGGAGCTATGGCTACACCTTC. Encoded protein: CASSLLQGWSYGYTF. The chain joins TRBV23-1 to TRBJ1-2; a possible D gene is TRBD1 (6 bases). TRBV23-1 is placed among ORFs of uncertain function. V was cut by 6 bases and J by 4 bases, with 18 bases left in between. The CDR3 sequence is 15 residues long.

The chain couples TRBV30 to TRBJ1-6; no firm D call. The CDR3 contains 14 residues. Per germline, CDR1 GTSNPN and CDR2 SVGIG (reference sequence). V was clipped by 3 bases and J by 8 bases, with 14 bases between them. For the CDR3, the DNA is TGTGCCTGGAGCCCCGGCCGATCCCATTCACCCCTCCACTTT. It codes for CAWSPGRSHSPLHF.

The sample holds a few counts of this clonotype. This sequence joins TRBV20-1 and TRBJ1-2; TRBD1 aligns across 7 bases. Germline V gene data show CDR1 as DFQATT and CDR2 as SNEGSKA (reference sequence). The CDR3 runs to 14 residues. Trimming cost V 2 bases and J 6 bases; bases outside gene matches: 9. The DNA for the CDR3 is TGCAGTGCTAGACGGACCGACAGGGAGGATGGCTACACCTTC. This codes for CSARRTDREDGYTF.

The chain links TRBV30 to TRBJ2-7; no reliable D call. This CDR3 region has 12 residues. V lost 6 bases, J lost 0 bases, and 9 bases lay in between. Germline CDR1 is GTSNPN and CDR2 is SVGIG (reference sequence). The CDR3 is CACSRTSYEQYF. The CDR3 coding sequence is TGTGCCTGCAGTAGGACCTCCTACGAGCAGTACTTC.

This chain uses TRBV12-3 or TRBV12-4 with TRBJ1-5; maybe TRBD1 (5 bases). V was shortened by 6 bases and J by 1 base, with 10 bases between the two germline ends. The CDR3 covers 14 residues. CDR3 loop: CASRSGTSNQPQHF. The CDR3 nucleotides read TGTGCCAGCAGATCAGGGACCAGCAATCAGCCCCAGCATTTT.

V is TRBV5-1 and J is TRBJ1-1; the match to TRBD1 covers 10 bases. This CDR3 has 18 amino acids. J lost 1 base, V lost 0 bases, and 9 bases had no gene match. Germline V gives CDR1 SGHRS, CDR2 YFSETQ. This CDR3 is CASSLVTGGIRQNTEAFF. The CDR3 DNA is TGCGCCAGCAGCTTGGTGACAGGGGGCATCCGGCAGAACACTGAAGCTTTCTTT.

The genes are TRBV6-1 and TRBJ1-2; possibly TRBD1 for D (5 bases). Trimming took 0 bases from V and 5 from J, leaving 10 bases between them. The CDR3 has 14 residues. In germline, CDR1 is MNHNS, CDR2 SASEGT. This CDR3 is CASSEAPGNYGYTF. CDR3 nucleotides: TGTGCCAGCAGTGAAGCCCCAGGGAATTATGGCTACACCTTC.

The rearrangement uses TRBV20-1 and TRBJ2-5; 12 bases match TRBD2. The CDR3 consists of 16 residues. Germline assignment: CDR1 DFQATT and CDR2 SNEGSKA (reference sequence). V lost 0 bases and J lost 6; bases outside the gene matches: 8. CDR3 nucleotides: TGCAGTGCTAGAGATCCTAGCGGGGGGGCGACGCAGACCCAGTACTTC. Translation: CSARDPSGGATQTQYF.

The chain combines TRBV19 with TRBJ1-5; 8 bases are a match to TRBD1. The CDR3 runs to 13 residues. The V gene end was trimmed by 3 bases and the J gene end by 6 bases; junction bases not matched to a gene: 1. CDR1 is LNHDA, CDR2 SQIVND, per germline (reference sequence). Written as DNA, the CDR3 is TGTGCCAGTAGTATCGACAGGGGTCAGCCCCAGCATTTT. Translated: CASSIDRGQPQHF. Together with reference TRBV19 and TRBJ1-5, the CDR3 gives the full variable domain: DGGITQSPKYLFRKEGQNVTLSCEQNLNHDAMYWYRQDPGQGLRLIYYSQIVNDFQKGDIAEGYSVSREKKESFPLTVTSAQKNPTAFYLCASSIDRGQPQHFGDGTRLSIL.

This sequence joins TRBV10-2 and TRBJ1-2, with unresolved D. From germline, CDR1 is WSHSY and CDR2 SAAADI. The V end lost 3 bases, the J end lost 4 bases, and 15 bases lay between the germline ends. CDR3 length: 15 amino acids. The CDR3 coding sequence is TGCGCCAGCAGTGAAGTGGGGAACCGAGCCTATGGCTACACCTTC. Its translation is CASSEVGNRAYGYTF.

The genes are TRBV7-9 and TRBJ1-1, with D possibly matching TRBD1 (5 bases). V lost 4 bases and J lost 6, with 33 bases in between. Germline lookup yields CDR1 SEHNR and CDR2 FQNEAQ (reference sequence). The CDR3 extends over 20 amino acids. The CDR3 DNA sequence: TGTGCCAGCAGCTCCTACAAATTTGGGGCAGGACGTACCTCTACGGCTGAAGCTTTCTTT. Amino acid sequence: CASSSYKFGAGRTSTAEAFF.

The chain joins TRBV2 to TRBJ2-5; 8 bases are shared with TRBD1. Germline loops: CDR1 SNHLY, CDR2 FYNNEI. V lost 6 bases, J lost 3 bases, and 6 bases stayed unmatched. The CDR3 sequence is 14 residues long. The CDR3 DNA reads as TGTGCCAGCAGCGTCGAGGGACAGGAAGAGACCCAGTACTTC. It specifies CASSVEGQEETQYF.

The CDR3 region has the DNA TGTGCCAGCAGCCCGGACGGGGGGAAGACTGAAGCTTTCTTT. Translated, it gives CASSPDGGKTEAFF. This rearrangement joins TRBV7-9 to TRBJ1-1, with TRBD1 as a possible D gene (5 bases). From germline, CDR1 is SEHNR and CDR2 FQNEAQ (reference sequence). This CDR3 is 14 amino acids long. Trimming stripped 5 bases from V and 5 bases from J, with 15 bases between. The full variable domain, rest sourced from reference TRBV7-9 and TRBJ1-1, is DTGVSQNPRHKITKRGQNVTFRCDPISEHNRLYWYRQTLGQGPEFLTYFQNEAQLEKSRLLSDRFSAERPKGSFSTLEIQRTEQGDSAMYLCASSPDGGKTEAFFGQGTRLTVV.

The gene calls are TRBV7-9 and TRBJ1-1, with D possibly being TRBD1 (5 bases). The V gene lost 5 bases and the J gene lost 10 bases, with 17 bases spanning the gap. This CDR3 is 13 amino acids long. Germline V gives CDR1 SEHNR, CDR2 FQNEAQ (reference sequence). The CDR3 sequence: CASSPKVRGRAFF. CDR3 DNA sequence: TGTGCCAGCAGCCCCAAGGTTCGGGGGAGAGCTTTCTTT. Combining the CDR3 with reference TRBV7-9 and TRBJ1-1 gives the whole variable domain DTGVSQNPRHKITKRGQNVTFRCDPISEHNRLYWYRQTLGQGPEFLTYFQNEAQLEKSRLLSDRFSAERPKGSFSTLEIQRTEQGDSAMYLCASSPKVRGRAFFGQGTRLTVV.

The J gene is TRBJ2-4, the V gene TRBV19, with unresolved D. The germline CDR1 and CDR2 sequences are LNHDA and SQIVND (reference sequence). With 3 bases removed from V and 0 bases from J, the gap between germline ends came to 12 bases. The CDR3 spans 16 residues. CDR3 protein: CASSIHSELAKNIQYF. The CDR3 DNA sequence: TGTGCCAGTAGTATCCACAGCGAACTAGCCAAAAACATTCAGTACTTC. Supplemented by reference TRBV19 and TRBJ2-4, the full variable domain reads DGGITQSPKYLFRKEGQNVTLSCEQNLNHDAMYWYRQDPGQGLRLIYYSQIVNDFQKGDIAEGYSVSREKKESFPLTVTSAQKNPTAFYLCASSIHSELAKNIQYFGAGTRLSVL.

This clonotype has just a few counts. The chain uses TRBV29-1 and TRBJ2-3; the match to TRBD2 covers 12 bases. CDR1 SQVTM and CDR2 ANQGSEA come from the germline V gene. Trimming took 1 base from V and 2 from J; bases not matched to a gene: 4. The CDR3 is 16 residues long. Here the CDR3 reads CSVEVLAGGPTDTQYF. Written as DNA, the CDR3 is TGCAGCGTTGAAGTCCTAGCGGGGGGGCCCACAGATACGCAGTATTTT.

The chain has TRBV7-2 and TRBJ1-6; 7 positions match TRBD1. The CDR3 contains 16 residues. V dropped 5 bases and J dropped 6; count of bases not matched to a gene: 10. Germline CDR1 and CDR2: SGHTA and FQGNSA. The CDR3 sequence is CASSQQRQGVNSPLHF. Written as DNA, the CDR3 is TGTGCCAGCAGCCAACAACGACAGGGTGTTAATTCACCCCTCCACTTT.

V usage is TRBV9 and J usage is TRBJ2-2; D may be TRBD1 (5 bases). CDR3 length: 12 residues. CDR1 is SGDLS and CDR2 is YYNGEE in the germline V gene. Trimming removed 3 bases at V and 5 bases at J, with 5 bases between. Here the CDR3 reads CASSGQTGELFF. CDR3 coding DNA: TGTGCCAGCAGCGGACAGACCGGGGAGCTGTTTTTT.

The chain joins TRBV6-2 or TRBV6-3 to TRBJ2-1, with 11 bases identical to TRBD2. Germline CDR1 MNHEY, CDR2 SVGEGT. The CDR3 contains 21 residues. The trim removed 0 bases at V and 1 base at J, leaving 14 bases unmatched. The CDR3 spells CASSYSAASGGRRGSYNEQFF. DNA for the CDR3: TGTGCCAGCAGTTACTCTGCCGCTAGCGGGGGGCGTCGTGGGTCCTACAATGAGCAGTTCTTC.

J is TRBJ1-1 and V is TRBV10-1; D gene uncertain. This CDR3 has 15 residues. The germline CDR1 and CDR2 sequences are WNHNN and SYGVQD (reference sequence). V was pared by 4 bases and J by 6 bases, with 18 bases between. CDR3 in DNA: TGCGCCAGCAGTGGAATGGTGGGCGCCCGCGCTGAAGCTTTCTTT. Translation gives CASSGMVGARAEAFF.

V usage is TRBV21-1 and J usage is TRBJ1-2; the D call of TRBD1 is as the table states it, not checked on the DNA. TRBV21-1 is a listed pseudogene. This CDR3 spans 12 amino acids. Written as DNA, the CDR3 is TGTGCCAGTTGGACAGGGCCTCGTGGCTACACCTTC. Translation: CASWTGPRGYTF.

This rearrangement joins TRBV6-5 to TRBJ1-2; TRBD1 is a possible D gene (5 bases). Germline V gene lookup returns CDR1 MNHEY and CDR2 SVGAGI. V was cut by 2 bases and J by 2 bases, with 12 bases left in between. This CDR3 contains 15 residues. CDR3 nucleotide sequence: TGTGCCAGCAGTTACGGGATTTCAGGGAACTATGGCTACACCTTC. It specifies CASSYGISGNYGYTF.

The chain uses TRBV7-9 and TRBJ1-1; D remains ambiguous. This CDR3 comprises 15 residues. Trimming left V 1 base short and J 0 bases short, with 9 bases between. Germline V gene lookup returns CDR1 SEHNR and CDR2 FQNEAQ (reference sequence). CDR3 nucleotides: TGTGCCAGCAGCTTAGTAGTAGGGCTGAACACTGAAGCTTTCTTT. Translated: CASSLVVGLNTEAFF.

The chain uses TRBV20-1 and TRBJ2-2; D is uncertain. Trimming took off 5 bases at V and 1 base at J, with 11 bases between the two ends. Per the germline V gene, CDR1 is DFQATT and CDR2 is SNEGSKA (reference sequence). The CDR3 covers 14 residues. The CDR3 reads CSAVADQNTGELFF. The CDR3 DNA reads TGCAGTGCTGTAGCTGATCAGAACACCGGGGAGCTGTTTTTT.